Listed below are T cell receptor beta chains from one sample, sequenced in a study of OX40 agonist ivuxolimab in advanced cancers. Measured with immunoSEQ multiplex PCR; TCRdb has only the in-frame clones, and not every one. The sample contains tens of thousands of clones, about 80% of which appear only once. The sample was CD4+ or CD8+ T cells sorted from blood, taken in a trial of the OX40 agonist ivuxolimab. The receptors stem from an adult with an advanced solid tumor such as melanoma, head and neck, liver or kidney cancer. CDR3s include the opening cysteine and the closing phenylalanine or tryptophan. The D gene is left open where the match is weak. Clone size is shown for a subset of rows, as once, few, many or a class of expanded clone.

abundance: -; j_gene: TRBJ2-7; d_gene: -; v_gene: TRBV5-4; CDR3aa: CASSLWGSSYEQYF; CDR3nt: TGTGCCAGCAGCTTGTGGGGTAGCTCCTACGAGCAGTACTTC
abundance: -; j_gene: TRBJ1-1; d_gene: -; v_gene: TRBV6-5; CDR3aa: CASSLGSGTYAFF; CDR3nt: TGTGCCAGCAGCCTGGGATCGGGGACATACGCTTTCTTT
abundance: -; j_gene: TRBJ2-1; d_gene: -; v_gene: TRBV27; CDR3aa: CASSGQITAEQFF; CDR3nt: TGTGCCAGCAGCGGACAGATTACAGCTGAGCAGTTCTTC
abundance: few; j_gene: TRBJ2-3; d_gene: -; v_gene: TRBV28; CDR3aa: CASSLADTQYF; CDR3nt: TGTGCCAGCAGTTTAGCTGATACGCAGTATTTT
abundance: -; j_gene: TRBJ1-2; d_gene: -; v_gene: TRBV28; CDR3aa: CASSLGQSLNYGYTF; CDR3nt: TGTGCCAGCAGTTTAGGGCAGAGTCTTAACTATGGCTACACCTTC
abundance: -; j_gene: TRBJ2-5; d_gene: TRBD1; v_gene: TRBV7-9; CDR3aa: CASSLSGQGITRETQYF; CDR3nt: TGTGCCAGCAGCTTATCGGGACAGGGGATCACAAGAGAGACCCAGTACTTC
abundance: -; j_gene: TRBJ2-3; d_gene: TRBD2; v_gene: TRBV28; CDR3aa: CASSLPSGRALDTDTQYF; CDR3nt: TGTGCCAGCAGTTTACCTAGCGGGAGGGCCTTGGACACAGATACGCAGTATTTT
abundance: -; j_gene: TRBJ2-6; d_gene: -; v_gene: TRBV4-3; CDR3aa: CASSQDRWGYAGANVLTF; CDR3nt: TGCGCCAGCAGCCAAGATCGGTGGGGTTACGCTGGGGCCAACGTCCTGACTTTC
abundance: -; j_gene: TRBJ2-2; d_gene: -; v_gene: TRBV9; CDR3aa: CASSPRVAENTGELFF; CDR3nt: TGTGCCAGCAGCCCCCGGGTAGCGGAAAACACCGGGGAGCTGTTTTTT
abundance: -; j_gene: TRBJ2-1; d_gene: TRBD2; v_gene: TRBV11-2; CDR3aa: CASSRTSGRRNEQFF; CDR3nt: TGTGCCAGCAGCCGGACTAGCGGGAGGAGAAATGAGCAGTTCTTC
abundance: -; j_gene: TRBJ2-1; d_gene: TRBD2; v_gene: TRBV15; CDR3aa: CATSRVLAGGLNEQFF; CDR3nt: TGTGCCACCAGCAGAGTTTTAGCGGGGGGGCTTAATGAGCAGTTCTTC
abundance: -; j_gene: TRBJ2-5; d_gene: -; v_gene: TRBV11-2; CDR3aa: CASSLAWGQQETQYF; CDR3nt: TGTGCCAGCAGCTTAGCGTGGGGCCAACAAGAGACCCAGTACTTC
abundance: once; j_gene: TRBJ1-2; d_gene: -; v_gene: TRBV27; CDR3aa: CASSFAPAYGYTF; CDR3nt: TGTGCCAGCAGTTTTGCTCCTGCTTATGGCTACACCTTC
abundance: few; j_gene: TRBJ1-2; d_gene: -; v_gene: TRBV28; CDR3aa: CASRDPGDYGYTF; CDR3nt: TGTGCCAGCAGGGATCCAGGGGACTATGGCTACACCTTC
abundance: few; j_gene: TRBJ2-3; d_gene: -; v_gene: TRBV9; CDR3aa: CASSVETVGDTQYF; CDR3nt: TGTGCCAGCAGCGTAGAGACAGTCGGAGATACGCAGTATTTT
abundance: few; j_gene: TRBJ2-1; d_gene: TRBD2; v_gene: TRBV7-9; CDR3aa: CASSTLFGRGFRNEQFF; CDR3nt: TGTGCCAGCAGTACGCTTTTTGGGCGGGGGTTTCGGAATGAGCAGTTCTTC
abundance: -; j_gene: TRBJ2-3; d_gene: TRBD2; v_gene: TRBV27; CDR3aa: CASSLMGSGVSTDTQYF; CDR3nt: TGTGCCAGCAGTTTAATGGGTAGCGGGGTTAGCACAGATACGCAGTATTTT
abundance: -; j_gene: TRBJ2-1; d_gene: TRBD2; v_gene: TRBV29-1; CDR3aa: CSVEGLAGATYNEQFF; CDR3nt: TGCAGCGTTGAAGGACTAGCGGGGGCGACCTACAATGAGCAGTTCTTC
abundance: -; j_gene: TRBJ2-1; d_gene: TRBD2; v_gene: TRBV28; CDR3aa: CASSRLARNNEQFF; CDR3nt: TGTGCCAGCAGTCGACTAGCACGCAACAATGAGCAGTTCTTC
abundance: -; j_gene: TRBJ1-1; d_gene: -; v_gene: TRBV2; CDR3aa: CASSEYSPEAFF; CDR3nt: TGTGCCAGCAGTGAATATAGCCCTGAAGCTTTCTTT
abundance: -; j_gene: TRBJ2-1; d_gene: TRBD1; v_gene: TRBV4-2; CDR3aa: CASSQVTGTYNEQFF; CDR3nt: TGTGCCAGCAGCCAAGTGACAGGGACCTACAATGAGCAGTTCTTC
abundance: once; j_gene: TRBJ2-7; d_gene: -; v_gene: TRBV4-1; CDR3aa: CASSQGADSSYEQYF; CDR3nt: TGCGCCAGCAGCCAAGGAGCGGATAGCTCCTACGAGCAGTACTTC
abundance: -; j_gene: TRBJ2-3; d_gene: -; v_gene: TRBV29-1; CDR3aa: CSVEGTVTLDTQYF; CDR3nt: TGCAGCGTTGAAGGGACAGTAACCCTAGATACGCAGTATTTT
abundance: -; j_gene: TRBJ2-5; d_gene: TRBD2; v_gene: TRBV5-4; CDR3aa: CASSLAAGGETQYF; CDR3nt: TGTGCCAGCAGCTTGGCAGCGGGAGGCGAGACCCAGTACTTC
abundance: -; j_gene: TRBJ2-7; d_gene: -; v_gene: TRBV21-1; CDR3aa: CASSQKSGTEKNLRREQYF; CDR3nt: TGTGCCAGCAGCCAGAAGTCCGGGACGGAAAAAAACCTCCGGCGGGAGCAGTACTTC
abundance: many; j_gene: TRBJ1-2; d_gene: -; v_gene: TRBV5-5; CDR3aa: CASSLGGEPGYGYTF; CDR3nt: TGTGCCAGCAGCTTGGGGGGCGAGCCAGGCTATGGCTACACCTTC
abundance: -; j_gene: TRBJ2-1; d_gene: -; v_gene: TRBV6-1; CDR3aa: CASSEAPGHTILEQFF; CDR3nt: TGTGCCAGCAGTGAAGCCCCCGGGCATACAATACTTGAGCAGTTCTTC
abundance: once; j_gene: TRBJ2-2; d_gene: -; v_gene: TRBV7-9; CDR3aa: CASSLGPPPGELFF; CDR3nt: TGTGCCAGCAGCCTCGGACCTCCCCCCGGGGAGCTGTTTTTT
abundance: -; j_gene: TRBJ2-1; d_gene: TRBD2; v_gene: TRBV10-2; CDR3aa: CASSERGLYLDNEQFF; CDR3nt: TGCGCCAGCAGTGAGCGGGGACTATATCTTGACAATGAGCAGTTCTTC
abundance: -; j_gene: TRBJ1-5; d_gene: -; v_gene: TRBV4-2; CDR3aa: CASSQALGSPQHF; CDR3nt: TGTGCCAGCAGCCAAGCTCTGGGTTCCCCCCAGCATTTT
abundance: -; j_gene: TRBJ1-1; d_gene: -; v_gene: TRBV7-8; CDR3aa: CASSLEAGMNTEAFF; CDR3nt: TGTGCCAGCAGCTTAGAGGCGGGTATGAACACTGAAGCTTTCTTT
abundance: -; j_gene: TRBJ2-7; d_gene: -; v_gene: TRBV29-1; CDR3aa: CSASRNSYEQYF; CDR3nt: TGCAGCGCGTCGAGGAACTCCTACGAGCAGTACTTC
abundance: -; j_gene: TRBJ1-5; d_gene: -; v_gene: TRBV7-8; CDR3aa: CASSLIGGSVNQPQHF; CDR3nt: TGTGCCAGCAGCTTAATCGGGGGGTCCGTCAATCAGCCCCAGCATTTT